One sample yielded the 4 T cell receptor beta chains listed below, sequenced in a study of blood T cells in healthy people across ages. For the second PCR, which ran for about 7 to 12 cycles, a sample-barcoded 5' primer and a J-beta primer mix were used. In TCRdb, the 5' RACE reads were re-called with MiXCR into one record per CDR3 protein. The sample includes a few hundred thousand distinct CDR3 sequences, 25% to 35% of them seen just once. In addition, the sample was reused for a study of T cells of mothers and their children.

The sample comprised blood. The receptors were sampled from a boy between 2 and 10 years old in good health.

This chain links TRBV25-1 with TRBJ2-3; D call uncertain. The length of the CDR3 is 15 residues. Trimming cost V 5 bases and J 5 bases, with 17 bases left between them. Germline assignment: CDR1 MGHDK and CDR2 SYGVNS. The CDR3 DNA reads as TGTGCCAGCAGTTTAAGTCTGCGTATCGGAGATACGCAGTATTTT. Translating gives CASSLSLRIGDTQYF.

This chain uses TRBV29-1 with TRBJ2-5, with D possibly being TRBD1 or TRBD2 (5 bases each). The end of the DNA aligns better with TRBJ2-1, so the J call may be wrong. The germline V gene has CDR1 SQVTM and CDR2 ANQGSEA. The CDR3 is made up of 13 amino acids. CDR3 coding DNA: TGCAGCGTAATCACGGGACGCCCGAATGAGCAGTTCTTC. It codes for CSVITGRPNEQFF.

This clonotype came up a few times. J is TRBJ2-6 and V is TRBV2; 7 bases are a match to TRBD2. The length of the CDR3 is 19 residues. After removal of 6 bases from V and 0 bases from J, the junction contained 14 bases not matched to a gene. Per germline, CDR1 SNHLY and CDR2 FYNNEI. CDR3 bases: TGTGCCAGCAGCGCCCAACTAGCGTATACCCTCTCTGGGGCCAACGTCCTGACTTTC. This gives the protein CASSAQLAYTLSGANVLTF.

This clonotype was found a few times. This rearrangement joins TRBV12-3 or TRBV12-4 to TRBJ1-1, with 7 bases lining up with TRBD1. This CDR3 comprises 15 residues. V dropped 1 base and J dropped 2; count of bases not matched to a gene: 4. The CDR3 protein is CASSLEGGGNTEAFF. The CDR3, as DNA: TGTGCCAGCAGTTTAGAAGGGGGCGGTAACACTGAAGCTTTCTTT.